The sequence of this TCR beta chain was determined in a study of a mutant IDH1 vaccine in newly diagnosed glioma. Whole-study context: The study started vaccination 4-6 weeks after radiotherapy alone, or with temozolomide cycles. Patients were pretreated with radiotherapy, temozolomide, or both, mostly both.

Libraries were prepared by immunoSEQ multiplex PCR; TCRdb keeps only in-frame clonotypes and omits some of them. This sample yields approximately 21,000 clones, of which under 90% are seen a single time; roughly 5% belongs to the top ten. As for time point: week 11, during vaccination. The content of each vaccine dose was 300 ug of mutant IDH1 20-mer peptide, and topical imiquimod accompanied it. The CDR3 runs to 15 residues. The trim removed 1 base at V and 4 bases at J, leaving 6 bases unmatched. Germline CDR1 reads SGHDN; CDR2 reads FVKESK. About this clone itself: What it binds is unknown.

The chain couples TRBV14 to TRBJ1-2, with 7 positions matching TRBD1. The TCR was taken from a woman in her 40s with glioma. This specimen was PBMCs, taken from a glioma patient whose treatment included an IDH1 peptide vaccine. The DNA for the CDR3 is TGTGCCAGCAGCCAAGCAGCGACAGGGCCCTATGGCTACACCTTC. Its translation is CASSQAATGPYGYTF.